This entry lists 11 T cell receptor beta chains sequenced from one sample in a study of early T cells in non-severe SARS-CoV-2 infection. One entry per CDR3 protein, called by TCRdb with MiXCR from the 5' RACE reads. Found here are tens of thousands of distinct CDR3 sequences, around 5% of them singletons; the top ten hold around 23%. Sequencing input: whole blood. All receptors come from an adult who was a healthcare worker with PCR-confirmed SARS-CoV-2 infection or an uninfected control (not recorded which).

This clonotype was picked up many times. The gene calls are TRBV18 and TRBJ2-1; TRBD2 matches 10 bases. There are 19 residues in the CDR3. The J segment lost 5 bases and the V segment lost 1 base, leaving 14 bases of the junction unmatched. Per germline, CDR1 KGHSH and CDR2 LQKENI. DNA for the CDR3: TGTGCCAGCTCACCACGCACGTCCATGGAGCGGGGGGGAAACAATGAGCAGTTCTTC. Translation: CASSPRTSMERGGNNEQFF.

The table lists this clonotype with a few counts. The V and J genes are TRBV5-1 and TRBJ2-3; D is unclear. The length of the CDR3 is 16 residues. V lost 0 bases and J 5 bases, leaving 16 bases between the germline ends. Germline V CDR1 and CDR2: SGHRS, YFSETQ. CDR3 nucleotides: TGCGCCAGCAGCTTGGCCTCGGGTCGCGTGGGAGATACGCAGTATTTT. As protein: CASSLASGRVGDTQYF.

This clonotype was detected ten times or more. The chain combines TRBV20-1 with TRBJ2-1; D assignment may be TRBD1 or TRBD2 (6 bases each). Trimming took 0 bases from V and 7 from J, leaving 10 bases between them. CDR3 length equals 13 residues. Germline CDR1 DFQATT, CDR2 SNEGSKA (reference sequence). The CDR3 sequence is CSARDGGLNEQFF. The CDR3 region has the DNA TGCAGTGCTAGAGACGGGGGCCTGAATGAGCAGTTCTTC.

This clonotype was recorded a few times. The chain recombines TRBV2 with TRBJ2-5, with 8 nucleotides matching TRBD1. V shed 7 bases, J shed 4 bases, and the junction held 5 bases outside the gene matches. CDR3 length: 13 residues. Germline V gene data show CDR1 as SNHLY and CDR2 as FYNNEI. CDR3: CASNGQGGETQYF. CDR3 in DNA: TGTGCCAGCAACGGACAGGGAGGAGAGACCCAGTACTTC.

In this sample, this clonotype turned up many times. The V call is TRBV11-2, the J call TRBJ2-6, with unresolved D. Between the trimmed V and J ends, which lost 8 bases and 4 bases, there was a span of 15 bases. CDR1 is SGHAT and CDR2 is FQNNGV in the germline V gene. The CDR3 has 15 amino acids. As DNA, the CDR3 is TGTGCCAGCCTATTCCATTCGTCCGGGGCCAACGTCCTGACTTTC. Protein product: CASLFHSSGANVLTF.

The V call is TRBV27, the J call TRBJ2-3, with D perhaps matching TRBD2 (6 bases). Trimming cost V 3 bases and J 2 bases, with 12 bases left between them. Germline lookup yields CDR1 MNHEY and CDR2 SMNVEV (reference sequence). The CDR3 runs 15 residues. This CDR3 reads CASSFYGSPTDTQYF. The CDR3 bases are TGTGCCAGCAGTTTTTACGGGAGCCCCACAGATACGCAGTATTTT.

The J gene is TRBJ1-2, the V gene TRBV2, with 9 bases matching TRBD1. The CDR3 has 17 amino acids. CDR1 is SNHLY and CDR2 is FYNNEI in the germline V gene. Trimming removed 6 bases from V and 3 bases from J; junction bases left unmatched: 14. CDR3: CASRQAATDRGHYGYTF. Written as DNA, the CDR3 is TGTGCCAGCAGACAAGCTGCCACGGACAGGGGACACTATGGCTACACCTTC.

The chain combines TRBV24-1 with TRBJ2-2; D assignment may be TRBD1 or TRBD2 (5 bases each). This CDR3 is built from 15 residues. V lost 3 bases and J 8 bases, leaving 15 bases between the germline ends. The germline V gene has CDR1 KGHDR and CDR2 SFDVKD. The DNA of the CDR3 is TGTGCCACCAGTGATCCTAGCCAGGGAGCTGGGGAGCTGTTTTTT. Translating it yields CATSDPSQGAGELFF.

This clonotype appeared many times. This chain uses TRBV5-4 with TRBJ2-1; D is perhaps TRBD2 (6 bases). Trimming stripped 5 bases from V and 12 bases from J, with 21 bases between. Per germline, CDR1 SGHNT and CDR2 YYREEE (reference sequence). This CDR3 has 14 residues. CDR3 region: CASSSFRGGSRQFF. As DNA, the CDR3 is TGTGCCAGCAGTTCTTTCCGTGGGGGGTCTCGGCAGTTCTTC.

This clonotype has only a few counts. The V call is TRBV25-1, the J call TRBJ2-7, with D maybe TRBD2 (7 bases). Trimming removed 4 bases from V and 0 bases from J, with 16 bases in between. CDR1 is MGHDK, CDR2 SYGVNS, per germline. CDR3 length: 16 amino acids. CDR3 residues: CASSGTRGRTSYEQYF. CDR3 in DNA: TGTGCCAGCAGTGGGACGCGGGGGCGTACCTCCTACGAGCAGTACTTC.

This clonotype was seen many times. The rearrangement joins TRBV11-3 to TRBJ2-1; 10 nucleotides match TRBD2. The V segment lost 7 bases and the J segment 9 bases; nucleotides outside the gene matches: 12. Germline V lookup: CDR1 SGHNT, CDR2 YENEEA. The CDR3 loop spans 15 amino acids. This CDR3 reads CASTPGLASGGEQFF. In DNA, the CDR3 is TGTGCCAGCACCCCGGGACTAGCGTCGGGGGGTGAGCAGTTCTTC. Full variable domain (missing parts from reference TRBV11-3 and TRBJ2-1): EAGVVQSPRYKIIEKKQPVAFWCNPISGHNTLYWYLQNLGQGPELLIRYENEEAVDDSQLPKDRFSAERLKGVDSTLKIQPAELGDSAVYLCASTPGLASGGEQFFGPGTRLTVL.